This T cell receptor beta chain derives from a study of blood T cell repertoires in COVID-19. Overall study context: Sites in the United States, Italy and Spain provided acute and convalescent COVID-19 samples. The cDNA or gDNA used as material had been derived from T cells, B-cell-depleted T cells, or PBMCs.

Authors' data handling: Nucleated cell counts were estimated from reference gene primer amplification. TCRdb's table, derived via immunoSEQ multiplex PCR, lists solely in-frame clones and lacks some. V, J and clone size were drawn from that table, and D and trimming were deduced from the DNA. The sample contains around 280,000 clones, around nine tenths of which appear only once. Trimming at V came to 4 bases and at J to 7 bases, leaving 9 bases not matched to a gene. Germline values: CDR1 SGHKS, CDR2 YYEKEE (reference sequence). CDR3 size: 14 residues. This receptor was taken from a man in his sixties or seventies with acute or convalescent COVID-19. The rearrangement links TRBV5-5 to TRBJ1-2; 8 nucleotides agree with TRBD1. Material: peripheral blood. The CDR3 region is CASSALTGAGGYTF. DNA of the CDR3: TGTGCCAGCAGCGCCTTGACAGGGGCGGGTGGCTACACCTTC.